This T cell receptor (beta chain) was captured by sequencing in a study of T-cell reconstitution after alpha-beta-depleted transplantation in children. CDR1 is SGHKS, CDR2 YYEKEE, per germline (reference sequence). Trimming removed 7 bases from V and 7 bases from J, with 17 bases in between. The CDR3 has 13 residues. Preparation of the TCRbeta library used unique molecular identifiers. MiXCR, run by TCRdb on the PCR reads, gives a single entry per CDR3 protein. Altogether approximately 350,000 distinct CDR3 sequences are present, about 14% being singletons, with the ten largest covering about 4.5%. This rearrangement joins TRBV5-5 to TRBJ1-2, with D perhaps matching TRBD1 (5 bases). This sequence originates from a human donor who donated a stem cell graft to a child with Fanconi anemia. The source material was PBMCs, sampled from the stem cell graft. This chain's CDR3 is CASLTSQGFGYTF. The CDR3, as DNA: TGTGCCAGCCTAACCTCTCAGGGTTTTGGCTACACCTTC.